These T cell receptor beta chains were read from a single sample in a study of cytomegalovirus exposure and HLA in healthy donors. Only in-frame clones appear in the TCRdb table, and some are missing; sequencing was by immunoSEQ multiplex PCR. The repertoire consists of about 110,000 clones, with approximately 84% occurring once and the leading ten covering approximately 2.4%. Sequenced sample: PBMCs. These receptor sequences come from a man aged 25 to 40 in good health and CMV-seronegative. CDR3s include the opening cysteine and the closing phenylalanine or tryptophan. Fields, in order: CDR3 DNA, CDR3 protein, CDR3 length, clone size, D gene, V gene, J gene. The D gene is left open where the match is weak. Not all rows give a size; the values are once, few, many and, for expanded clones, a class.

DNA: TGTGCCAGCAGTGCAAGACAGGTAGAGACCCAGTACTTC
CDR3: CASSARQVETQYF
length: 13
size: .
D: .
V: TRBV6-1
J: TRBJ2-5

DNA: TGTGCCTCCCGGACAGACCAGAACACTGAAGCTTTCTTT
CDR3: CASRTDQNTEAFF
length: 13
size: .
D: .
V: TRBV30
J: TRBJ1-1

DNA: TGTGCCAGCAGCCCCCGGGGTGCCGCAGATACGCAGTATTTT
CDR3: CASSPRGAADTQYF
length: 14
size: .
D: .
V: TRBV14
J: TRBJ2-3

DNA: TGTGCCAGCAGTTCTTGGACAGACACAGATACGCAGTATTTT
CDR3: CASSSWTDTDTQYF
length: 14
size: .
D: .
V: TRBV6-5
J: TRBJ2-3

DNA: TGTGCCAGCAGTTTATCCAGCGGCAACTACGAGCAGTACTTC
CDR3: CASSLSSGNYEQYF
length: 14
size: .
D: .
V: TRBV28
J: TRBJ2-7

DNA: TGTGCAGTAGAGGGGGAGTTCACCTACGAGCAGTACTTC
CDR3: CAVEGEFTYEQYF
length: 13
size: .
D: .
V: TRBV28
J: TRBJ2-7

DNA: TGTGCCAGCAGTGAAGGGCTAGCACCCGATACGCAGTATTTT
CDR3: CASSEGLAPDTQYF
length: 14
size: .
D: .
V: TRBV6-1
J: TRBJ2-3

DNA: TGCGCCAGCAGCTTGGCCCAGAACACTGAAGCTTTCTTT
CDR3: CASSLAQNTEAFF
length: 13
size: .
D: .
V: TRBV5-1
J: TRBJ1-1

DNA: TGTGCCAGTACTCAGACAGGGGGTTGGACTGAAGCTTTCTTT
CDR3: CASTQTGGWTEAFF
length: 14
size: .
D: TRBD1
V: TRBV27
J: TRBJ1-1

DNA: TGTGCCAGCAGCCGATCGACGGAGATATCTACTGAAGCTTTCTTT
CDR3: CASSRSTEISTEAFF
length: 15
size: .
D: .
V: TRBV7-3
J: TRBJ1-1

DNA: TGCGCCAGCAGTCCGGGACTGGGGGTGGATACGCAGTATTTT
CDR3: CASSPGLGVDTQYF
length: 14
size: .
D: .
V: TRBV10-1
J: TRBJ2-3

DNA: TGTGCCAGCGTCAGGGGGAGTGAAGCTTTCTTT
CDR3: CASVRGSEAFF
length: 11
size: few
D: TRBD1
V: TRBV5-6
J: TRBJ1-1

DNA: TGTGCCAGTTCCCCGTGGGCGAGCTCCTACAATGAGCAGTTCTTC
CDR3: CASSPWASSYNEQFF
length: 15
size: once
D: .
V: TRBV11-2
J: TRBJ2-1

DNA: TGCAGCGCCGCCCCGGATGACAGAGACTATGGCTACACCTTC
CDR3: CSAAPDDRDYGYTF
length: 14
size: .
D: .
V: TRBV29-1
J: TRBJ1-2

DNA: TGCGCCAGCAGTGACAGTATTGGCACTGAAGCTTTCTTT
CDR3: CASSDSIGTEAFF
length: 13
size: few
D: .
V: TRBV10-1
J: TRBJ1-1

DNA: TGTGCCAGCAGTGGCTCCACCTTTCTGGCGGTATCGAAGCAGTACTTC
CDR3: CASSGSTFLAVSKQYF
length: 16
size: .
D: .
V: TRBV6-1
J: TRBJ2-7

DNA: TGCGCCAGCAGGGACGGGCAGGGGGATTCACCCCTCCACTTT
CDR3: CASRDGQGDSPLHF
length: 14
size: few
D: TRBD1
V: TRBV10-2
J: TRBJ1-6

DNA: TGTGCCAGCAGTCTCTCACAGGGATATGGCTACACCTTC
CDR3: CASSLSQGYGYTF
length: 13
size: once
D: .
V: TRBV28
J: TRBJ1-2

DNA: TGCGCCAGCAGCCAAGATAGGCAGGTACATGGCTACACCTTC
CDR3: CASSQDRQVHGYTF
length: 14
size: .
D: .
V: TRBV4-1
J: TRBJ1-2

DNA: TGTGCCATCAGTGAGTCCGTTGATGAGCAGTTCTTC
CDR3: CAISESVDEQFF
length: 12
size: .
D: .
V: TRBV10-3
J: TRBJ2-1

DNA: TGTGCCAGCAGTTTCTCGTATTCCTACGAGCAGTACTTC
CDR3: CASSFSYSYEQYF
length: 13
size: .
D: .
V: TRBV27
J: TRBJ2-7

DNA: TGTGCCATCAGAGTGGACCCGCAGGGATGTAGAGGCGAGCAGTACTTC
CDR3: CAIRVDPQGCRGEQYF
length: 16
size: .
D: .
V: TRBV10-3
J: TRBJ2-7

DNA: TGTGCCAGCAGCGGAGGGGGAGCGGGGGCTTACAATGAGCAGTTCTTC
CDR3: CASSGGGAGAYNEQFF
length: 16
size: .
D: TRBD2
V: TRBV11-2
J: TRBJ2-1

DNA: TGTGCCAGTAGTTGGACTAGCCCCAATGAGCAGTTCTTC
CDR3: CASSWTSPNEQFF
length: 13
size: .
D: TRBD2
V: TRBV19
J: TRBJ2-1

DNA: TGTGCCTGGAATCGCAACCGAGGCAACGTCCTGACTTTC
CDR3: CAWNRNRGNVLTF
length: 13
size: .
D: .
V: TRBV30
J: TRBJ2-6

DNA: TGTGCCAGCAGAAAGGCGGGAGGGCCGGATGAGACCCAGTACTTC
CDR3: CASRKAGGPDETQYF
length: 15
size: .
D: TRBD2
V: TRBV6-1
J: TRBJ2-5

DNA: TGTGCCAGCAAAGGGGGCATTCCCTACGAGCAGTACTTC
CDR3: CASKGGIPYEQYF
length: 13
size: .
D: TRBD1
V: TRBV27
J: TRBJ2-7

DNA: TGTGCCAGCAGAGCGGACAGGGGCACCGGGGAGCTGTTTTTT
CDR3: CASRADRGTGELFF
length: 14
size: .
D: TRBD1
V: TRBV6-5
J: TRBJ2-2

DNA: TGTGCCAGCAGCGGAGGGACTAGCGGGCCCTATAGCTCCTACGAGCAGTACTTC
CDR3: CASSGGTSGPYSSYEQYF
length: 18
size: .
D: TRBD2
V: TRBV9
J: TRBJ2-7

DNA: TGTGCCAGCAGTAGCAGGGGGCAGGGGGTAGGCTACACCTTC
CDR3: CASSSRGQGVGYTF
length: 14
size: .
D: TRBD1
V: TRBV2
J: TRBJ1-2

DNA: TGTGCCAGCAGTTTTTCGTCAGGGAGGTTGTCAGATACGCAGTATTTT
CDR3: CASSFSSGRLSDTQYF
length: 16
size: .
D: .
V: TRBV28
J: TRBJ2-3

DNA: TGTGCCAGCAGCCTCGATACAGGGCCGATGAACACTGAAGCTTTCTTT
CDR3: CASSLDTGPMNTEAFF
length: 16
size: once
D: .
V: TRBV4-2
J: TRBJ1-1

DNA: TGTGCCAGCAGCGTAGGACTAGCGCCACAAGAGGCCCAGTACTTC
CDR3: CASSVGLAPQEAQYF
length: 15
size: .
D: TRBD2
V: TRBV9
J: TRBJ2-5

DNA: TGTGCCAGCAGCCCGGAGGGGGGGCCCCACGAGCAGTACTTC
CDR3: CASSPEGGPHEQYF
length: 14
size: once
D: .
V: TRBV5-6
J: TRBJ2-7

DNA: TGTGCCAGCAGGGGAACAGGGGGCAGAACTGAAGCTTTCTTT
CDR3: CASRGTGGRTEAFF
length: 14
size: .
D: TRBD1
V: TRBV25-1
J: TRBJ1-1

DNA: TGCGCCAGCAGCCAAGATAGGACAGGGGGCAACTACGAGCAGTACTTC
CDR3: CASSQDRTGGNYEQYF
length: 16
size: .
D: TRBD1
V: TRBV4-1
J: TRBJ2-7

DNA: TGTGCCAGCAGTGAGTCGGCGGCCTCGAGCGAAAAACTGTTTTTT
CDR3: CASSESAASSEKLFF
length: 15
size: .
D: .
V: TRBV6-4
J: TRBJ1-4

DNA: TGTGCCAGCAGCCCCCGGGCGGGACAGCCCCAGCATTTT
CDR3: CASSPRAGQPQHF
length: 13
size: .
D: .
V: TRBV7-4
J: TRBJ1-5

DNA: TGCGCCAGCAGGGCGGGGAACTATGGCTACACCTTC
CDR3: CASRAGNYGYTF
length: 12
size: .
D: .
V: TRBV5-1
J: TRBJ1-2

DNA: TGTGCCACCAGCAGAGAGGACAGGGAGAGGAACATTCAGTACTTC
CDR3: CATSREDRERNIQYF
length: 15
size: .
D: TRBD1
V: TRBV15
J: TRBJ2-4

DNA: TGTGCCAGCAGGTCACCGCGGGACCGTTCCTACAATGAGCAGTTCTTC
CDR3: CASRSPRDRSYNEQFF
length: 16
size: .
D: .
V: TRBV28
J: TRBJ2-1

DNA: TGTGCCAGCAGTTTAGCCGGCGGGGTAAAGGAGCAGTTCTTC
CDR3: CASSLAGGVKEQFF
length: 14
size: .
D: .
V: TRBV28
J: TRBJ2-1

DNA: TGTGCCAGCAGTGACTCGGACAGGGGGAACACCGGGGAGCTGTTTTTT
CDR3: CASSDSDRGNTGELFF
length: 16
size: few
D: TRBD1
V: TRBV6-4
J: TRBJ2-2

DNA: TGTGCCAGCAGACCGACTAGCGGAGTCTACGAGCAGTACTTC
CDR3: CASRPTSGVYEQYF
length: 14
size: .
D: TRBD2
V: TRBV11-2
J: TRBJ2-7

DNA: TGTGCCAGCAGAATGGACAGGGGGAATTCACCCCTCCACTTT
CDR3: CASRMDRGNSPLHF
length: 14
size: .
D: TRBD1
V: TRBV6-5
J: TRBJ1-6

DNA: TGTGCCAGCAGCCACGGAGGGGTAGATACGCAGTATTTT
CDR3: CASSHGGVDTQYF
length: 13
size: .
D: .
V: TRBV7-2
J: TRBJ2-3

DNA: TGTGCCAGCAGTTTATCAGGGGCGACCCAGTACTTC
CDR3: CASSLSGATQYF
length: 12
size: .
D: .
V: TRBV27
J: TRBJ2-5

DNA: TGCGCCAGCAGCTTGGCCCTAGCGGAAGAGACCCAGTACTTC
CDR3: CASSLALAEETQYF
length: 14
size: .
D: TRBD2
V: TRBV5-1
J: TRBJ2-5

DNA: TGTGCCTGGAGGACACAGGGTGAGCAGTTCTTC
CDR3: CAWRTQGEQFF
length: 11
size: .
D: .
V: TRBV30
J: TRBJ2-1

DNA: TGTGCCAGCAGTTACGCGGGCACAGATACGCAGTATTTT
CDR3: CASSYAGTDTQYF
length: 13
size: few
D: .
V: TRBV6-5
J: TRBJ2-3

DNA: TGTGCCTGGAGTGGGGAACAGGGTTTGAGGGCTTTCTTT
CDR3: CAWSGEQGLRAFF
length: 13
size: .
D: .
V: TRBV30
J: TRBJ1-1